Presented here are 29 T cell receptor beta chains from one specimen sequenced in a study of long-term antiretroviral therapy in people with HIV. It was version v3.0 of the immunoSEQ assay that was run at survey level. Profiled with immunoSEQ multiplex PCR; TCRdb holds only in-frame clones, not every one. The data hold tens of thousands of clones, with about 95% observed a single time. The sample was unsorted PBMCs, taken 3.7 years after starting antiretroviral therapy. Receptor source: a woman aged 50 to 60 with HIV.

V gene TRBV7-8 combines with J gene TRBJ2-1; maybe TRBD2 (6 bases). The CDR3 has 17 amino acids. The germline V gene has CDR1 SGHVS and CDR2 FQNEAQ. The germline V and J ends were trimmed by 5 bases and 3 bases, with 20 bases remaining between them. This CDR3 reads CASSREVLGTIYNEQFF. As DNA, the CDR3 is TGTGCCAGCAGCAGGGAGGTGCTGGGGACGATCTACAATGAGCAGTTCTTC.

This clone was seen a single time. The chain couples TRBV19 to TRBJ2-2; D ambiguous. V shed 4 bases and J shed 5 bases, with 14 bases lying between them. Germline loops: CDR1 LNHDA, CDR2 SQIVND (reference sequence). The CDR3 is 15 amino acids. CDR3 coding DNA: TGTGCCAGTAGTAGACCTCCGTCTTGGACCGGGGAGCTGTTTTTT. This translates into CASSRPPSWTGELFF. Full variable domain (missing parts from reference TRBV19 and TRBJ2-2): DGGITQSPKYLFRKEGQNVTLSCEQNLNHDAMYWYRQDPGQGLRLIYYSQIVNDFQKGDIAEGYSVSREKKESFPLTVTSAQKNPTAFYLCASSRPPSWTGELFFGEGSRLTVL.

The chain couples TRBV5-1 to TRBJ2-5; D not resolved. V lost 0 bases and J lost 4, with 7 bases in between. The CDR3 covers 13 residues. Germline V gene data show CDR1 as SGHRS and CDR2 as YFSETQ. CDR3 loop: CASSLAPPETQYF. CDR3 nucleotides: TGCGCCAGCAGCTTGGCCCCGCCAGAGACCCAGTACTTC. The full variable domain, rest sourced from reference TRBV5-1 and TRBJ2-5, is KAGVTQTPRYLIKTRGQQVTLSCSPISGHRSVSWYQQTPGQGLQFLFEYFSETQRNKGNFPGRFSGRQFSNSRSEMNVSTLELGDSALYLCASSLAPPETQYFGPGTRLLVL.

The chain combines TRBV6-6 with TRBJ2-3; no clear D gene. CDR1 and CDR2 from the germline V gene are MNHNY and SVGAGI (reference sequence). The CDR3 is 13 amino acids. V was shortened by 3 bases and J by 4 bases, with 8 bases between the two germline ends. CDR3 residues: CASSYLASDTQYF. The CDR3 bases are TGTGCCAGCAGTTATTTAGCCTCAGATACGCAGTATTTT.

This chain connects TRBV11-2 to TRBJ2-2; D is unresolved. CDR3 length: 14 residues. Trimming cost V 3 bases and J 7 bases, with 12 bases left between them. The germline CDR1 and CDR2 sequences are SGHAT and FQNNGV. CDR3 in amino acids: CASSLTDTGGELFF. In DNA, the CDR3 is TGTGCCAGCAGCTTGACTGACACGGGCGGGGAGCTGTTTTTT.

The chain employs TRBV2 and TRBJ1-1; D not resolved. V shed 8 bases and J shed 7 bases, with 14 bases lying between them. The CDR3 runs to 12 residues. Germline V gene lookup returns CDR1 SNHLY and CDR2 FYNNEI. The CDR3 here is CASFVGPGEAFF. Here the CDR3 DNA reads TGTGCCAGCTTTGTCGGGCCGGGTGAAGCTTTCTTT.

This clone was seen only once. The rearrangement joins TRBV21-1 to TRBJ2-2. TRBV21-1 counts as a pseudogene. The CDR3 loop spans 18 amino acids. CDR3 bases: TGTGCCAGCAGCAAAGAGGGGGGGATCAGACAGGGACGGAGGGAGCTGTTTTTT. Translated: CASSKEGGIRQGRRELFF.

The genes are TRBV4-2 and TRBJ2-3; D gene ambiguous. This CDR3 has 17 amino acids. Germline V CDR1 and CDR2: LGHNA, YNFKEQ. Trimming left V 0 bases short and J 0 bases short, with 13 bases between. The CDR3 coding sequence is TGTGCCAGCAGCCAAGAATGGTCGAGCGCTAGCACAGATACGCAGTATTTT. Translating gives CASSQEWSSASTDTQYF.

The CDR3 is CASSYLTGKENTEAFF. Written as DNA, the CDR3 is TGTGCCAGCAGTTACCTCACCGGGAAGGAGAACACTGAAGCTTTCTTT. The genes are TRBV6-5 and TRBJ1-1; D is unresolved. Germline V gene data show CDR1 as MNHEY and CDR2 as SVGAGI. The CDR3 runs 16 residues. Trimming stripped 2 bases from V and 1 base from J, with 14 bases between.

The CDR3 protein is CASSQGFNSPLHF. CDR3 sequence (DNA): TGTGCCAGCAGTCAGGGATTTAATTCACCCCTCCACTTT. This chain connects TRBV6-5 to TRBJ1-6; D may be TRBD1 (5 bases). In germline, CDR1 is MNHEY, CDR2 SVGAGI. The CDR3 loop spans 13 amino acids. With 5 bases removed from V and 6 bases from J, the gap between germline ends came to 8 bases.

This chain uses TRBV27 with TRBJ2-1; D unresolved. V was shortened by 6 bases and J by 6 bases, with 12 bases between the two germline ends. CDR3 length: 13 amino acids. Per germline, CDR1 MNHEY and CDR2 SMNVEV (reference sequence). Here the CDR3 reads CASSPGPSNEQFF. CDR3 sequence (DNA): TGTGCCAGCAGCCCAGGTCCCTCCAATGAGCAGTTCTTC.

This chain joins TRBV27 and TRBJ2-7; D may match TRBD1 or TRBD2 (5 bases each). Germline assignment: CDR1 MNHEY and CDR2 SMNVEV (reference sequence). Trimming stripped 2 bases from V and 4 bases from J, with 15 bases between. This CDR3 contains 15 residues. CDR3 DNA sequence: TGTGCCAGCAGTTTAGGAGCAGGGAGAACTTACGAGCAGTACTTC. As protein: CASSLGAGRTYEQYF.

This clone was picked up one time. This chain connects TRBV5-1 to TRBJ1-4; D call uncertain. CDR3 length: 11 amino acids. V was trimmed by 7 bases and J by 6 bases, leaving 7 bases between them. Germline V gives CDR1 SGHRS, CDR2 YFSETQ. This CDR3 reads CASFGDEKLFF. The CDR3 DNA reads TGCGCCAGCTTCGGAGATGAAAAACTGTTTTTT. The full variable domain, completed using reference TRBV5-1 and TRBJ1-4, is KAGVTQTPRYLIKTRGQQVTLSCSPISGHRSVSWYQQTPGQGLQFLFEYFSETQRNKGNFPGRFSGRQFSNSRSEMNVSTLELGDSALYLCASFGDEKLFFGSGTQLSVL.

The J gene is TRBJ1-4, the V gene TRBV2; a possible D gene is TRBD1 (5 bases). Trimming pared 6 bases from V and 3 bases from J, leaving 14 bases between. The CDR3 covers 15 residues. Per germline, CDR1 SNHLY and CDR2 FYNNEI. CDR3 in amino acids: CASSEIPGANEKLFF. The CDR3 nucleotides read TGTGCCAGCAGCGAAATTCCGGGGGCTAATGAAAAACTGTTTTTT.

This chain uses TRBV2 with TRBJ1-4; 9 positions agree with TRBD1. The CDR3 runs 18 residues. Germline CDR1 SNHLY, CDR2 FYNNEI. J lost 7 bases, V lost 6 bases, and 18 bases had no gene match. CDR3 sequence reads: CASRGRGDRANLSEKLFF. The CDR3 DNA follows: TGTGCCAGCAGGGGGAGGGGGGACAGGGCCAACTTGAGTGAAAAACTGTTTTTT. The variable domain in full, completed from reference TRBV2 and TRBJ1-4, reads EPEVTQTPSHQVTQMGQEVILRCVPISNHLYFYWYRQILGQKVEFLVSFYNNEISEKSEIFDDQFSVERPDGSNFTLKIRSTKLEDSAMYFCASRGRGDRANLSEKLFFGSGTQLSVL.

V gene TRBV19 combines with J gene TRBJ2-2, with D unclear. CDR3 length equals 14 residues. Germline lookup yields CDR1 LNHDA and CDR2 SQIVND (reference sequence). The V gene lost 0 bases and the J gene lost 3 bases, with 5 bases spanning the gap. CDR3 loop: CASSIELDTGELFF. CDR3 nucleotide sequence: TGTGCCAGTAGTATAGAGCTGGACACCGGGGAGCTGTTTTTT. Filled out from reference TRBV19 and TRBJ2-2, the complete variable domain reads DGGITQSPKYLFRKEGQNVTLSCEQNLNHDAMYWYRQDPGQGLRLIYYSQIVNDFQKGDIAEGYSVSREKKESFPLTVTSAQKNPTAFYLCASSIELDTGELFFGEGSRLTVL.

The chain joins TRBV7-8 to TRBJ2-3; D remains ambiguous. Germline V CDR1 and CDR2: SGHVS, FQNEAQ. The CDR3 has 13 residues. Deletions cut 5 bases from V and 5 bases from J, with 11 bases between. The CDR3 protein is CASSTGTGDTQYF. CDR3 bases: TGTGCCAGCAGCACCGGAACGGGAGATACGCAGTATTTT.

V usage is TRBV9 and J usage is TRBJ1-1; possible D gene TRBD1, 5 bases. The germline V gene has CDR1 SGDLS and CDR2 YYNGEE. The CDR3 covers 12 residues. Trimming took off 7 bases at V and 1 base at J, with 8 bases between the two ends. The CDR3 DNA follows: TGTGCCAGCGGGGGGGGGAACACTGAAGCTTTCTTT. Translated, it gives CASGGGNTEAFF.

This chain uses TRBV5-1 with TRBJ1-4; no firm D call. V lost 2 bases and J 5 bases, leaving 13 bases between the germline ends. Germline CDR1 reads SGHRS; CDR2 reads YFSETQ. CDR3 size: 15 residues. The CDR3 reads CASSLNPSRNEKLFF. CDR3 in DNA: TGCGCCAGCAGCTTAAACCCCAGCAGGAATGAAAAACTGTTTTTT. The whole variable domain, remainder taken from reference TRBV5-1 and TRBJ1-4, is KAGVTQTPRYLIKTRGQQVTLSCSPISGHRSVSWYQQTPGQGLQFLFEYFSETQRNKGNFPGRFSGRQFSNSRSEMNVSTLELGDSALYLCASSLNPSRNEKLFFGSGTQLSVL.

This rearrangement joins TRBV9 to TRBJ2-7; D is unclear. V was clipped by 0 bases and J by 3 bases, with 10 bases between them. The CDR3 sequence is 14 residues long. Germline V gene lookup returns CDR1 SGDLS and CDR2 YYNGEE. The CDR3 DNA is TGTGCCAGCAGCGTAGGGTTGGGCCTCTACGAGCAGTACTTC. Translated: CASSVGLGLYEQYF.

This chain links TRBV6-1 with TRBJ2-7, with D uncertain. The CDR3 extends over 13 amino acids. Per germline, CDR1 MNHNS and CDR2 SASEGT. Between the trimmed V and J ends, which lost 6 bases and 2 bases, there was a span of 11 bases. CDR3 amino acids: CASSVRVPYEQYF. CDR3 bases: TGTGCCAGCAGCGTAAGGGTACCCTACGAGCAGTACTTC.

For the CDR3, the DNA is TGTGCCAGCAGCTTCCGCCTCCAGGGCGAGCAGTACTTC. This translates into CASSFRLQGEQYF. This chain uses TRBV7-9 with TRBJ2-7, with D possibly matching TRBD1 (5 bases). The germline V gene has CDR1 SEHNR and CDR2 FQNEAQ (reference sequence). The CDR3 spans 13 residues. V was pared by 3 bases and J by 6 bases, with 12 bases between. Combining the CDR3 with reference TRBV7-9 and TRBJ2-7 gives the whole variable domain DTGVSQNPRHKITKRGQNVTFRCDPISEHNRLYWYRQTLGQGPEFLTYFQNEAQLEKSRLLSDRFSAERPKGSFSTLEIQRTEQGDSAMYLCASSFRLQGEQYFGPGTRLTVT.

In nucleotides, the CDR3 is TGTGCCAGCGTAATTAGCGGGGGGGCAGGGGATACGCAGTATTTT. Protein sequence: CASVISGGAGDTQYF. The V and J genes are TRBV27 and TRBJ2-3; 11 bases line up with TRBD2. The germline CDR1 and CDR2 sequences are MNHEY and SMNVEV (reference sequence). After removal of 8 bases from V and 6 bases from J, the junction contained 10 bases not matched to a gene. This CDR3 has 15 residues.

J is TRBJ2-2 and V is TRBV19; tentatively, D is TRBD1 or TRBD2 (6 bases each). V shed 5 bases and J shed 4 bases, with 17 bases lying between them. The germline gives CDR1 LNHDA, CDR2 SQIVND (reference sequence). This CDR3 has 16 residues. The CDR3 sequence is CASSQRGRGGTGELFF. In nucleotides, the CDR3 is TGTGCCAGTAGTCAAAGGGGCAGGGGAGGCACCGGGGAGCTGTTTTTT.

The V and J genes are TRBV10-3 and TRBJ1-1, with 9 bases matching TRBD1. This CDR3 is built from 14 residues. Germline assignment: CDR1 ENHRY and CDR2 SYGVKD. The V gene end was trimmed by 6 bases and the J gene end by 2 bases; junction bases not matched to a gene: 4. This chain's CDR3 is CAISDRGSNTEAFF. The CDR3 DNA reads TGTGCCATCAGCGACAGGGGGTCTAACACTGAAGCTTTCTTT.

The chain is built from TRBV4-3 and TRBJ2-3; weak D call: TRBD1 (5 bases). Per the germline V gene, CDR1 is LGHNA and CDR2 is YSLEER. The length of the CDR3 is 15 residues. Between the trimmed V and J ends, which lost 3 bases and 1 base, there was a span of 11 bases. The CDR3 sequence is CASSQTDRRTDTQYF. The CDR3 DNA sequence: TGCGCCAGCAGCCAGACCGACAGACGCACAGATACGCAGTATTTT.

The J gene is TRBJ2-7, the V gene TRBV7-2; D call uncertain. The germline gives CDR1 SGHTA, CDR2 FQGNSA. V was trimmed by 1 base and J by 3 bases, leaving 13 bases between them. This CDR3 is built from 15 residues. This CDR3 reads CASSLVGGVDYEQYF. In DNA, the CDR3 is TGTGCCAGCAGCTTAGTGGGCGGTGTGGACTACGAGCAGTACTTC.

The V and J genes are TRBV5-4 and TRBJ2-3, with 12 bases matching TRBD2. Germline CDR1 SGHNT, CDR2 YYREEE (reference sequence). V was clipped by 4 bases and J by 1 base; unmatched bases: 1. CDR3 size: 15 residues. CDR3 protein: CASSRTSGGTDTQYF. The CDR3 DNA follows: TGTGCCAGCAGCCGGACTAGCGGGGGCACAGATACGCAGTATTTT.

The chain has TRBV7-8 and TRBJ2-7, with D perhaps matching TRBD2 (6 bases). The CDR3 has 18 amino acids. CDR1 is SGHVS and CDR2 is FQNEAQ in the germline V gene. The V end lost 5 bases, the J end lost 1 base, and 24 bases lay between the germline ends. This CDR3 is CASSPWAAASVRSYEQYF. The CDR3 DNA sequence: TGTGCCAGCAGCCCTTGGGCGGCGGCTAGCGTCAGGTCCTACGAGCAGTACTTC.